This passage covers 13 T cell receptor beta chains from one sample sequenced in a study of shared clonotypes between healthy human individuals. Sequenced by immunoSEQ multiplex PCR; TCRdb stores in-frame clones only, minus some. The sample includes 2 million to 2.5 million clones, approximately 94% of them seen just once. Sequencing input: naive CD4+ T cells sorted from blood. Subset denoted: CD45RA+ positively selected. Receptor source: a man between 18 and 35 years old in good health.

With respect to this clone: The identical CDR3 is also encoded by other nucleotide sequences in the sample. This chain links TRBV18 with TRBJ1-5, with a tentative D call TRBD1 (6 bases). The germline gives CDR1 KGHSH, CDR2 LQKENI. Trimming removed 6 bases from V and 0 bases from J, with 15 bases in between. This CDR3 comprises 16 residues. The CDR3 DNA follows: TGTGCCAGCTCTCAGGGGACGCTAAATAGCAATCAGCCCCAGCATTTT. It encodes CASSQGTLNSNQPQHF.

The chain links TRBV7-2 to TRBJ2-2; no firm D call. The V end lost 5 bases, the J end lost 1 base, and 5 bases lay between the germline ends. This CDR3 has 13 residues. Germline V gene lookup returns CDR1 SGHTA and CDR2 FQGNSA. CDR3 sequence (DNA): TGTGCCAGCAGCCGACAGAACACCGGGGAGCTGTTTTTT. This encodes CASSRQNTGELFF. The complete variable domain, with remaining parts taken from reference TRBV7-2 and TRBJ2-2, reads GAGVSQSPSNKVTEKGKDVELRCDPISGHTALYWYRQSLGQGLEFLIYFQGNSAPDKSGLPSDRFSAERTGGSVSTLTIQRTQQEDSAVYLCASSRQNTGELFFGEGSRLTVL.

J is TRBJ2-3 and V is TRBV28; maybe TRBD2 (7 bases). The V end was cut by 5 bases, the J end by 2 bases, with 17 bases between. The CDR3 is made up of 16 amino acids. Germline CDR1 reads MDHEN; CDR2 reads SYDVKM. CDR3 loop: CASSPQGRGTTDTQYF. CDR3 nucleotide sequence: TGTGCCAGCAGTCCCCAGGGGCGGGGGACCACAGATACGCAGTATTTT. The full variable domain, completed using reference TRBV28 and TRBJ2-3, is DVKVTQSSRYLVKRTGEKVFLECVQDMDHENMFWYRQDPGLGLRLIYFSYDVKMKEKGDIPEGYSVSREKKERFSLILESASTNQTSMYLCASSPQGRGTTDTQYFGPGTRLTVL.

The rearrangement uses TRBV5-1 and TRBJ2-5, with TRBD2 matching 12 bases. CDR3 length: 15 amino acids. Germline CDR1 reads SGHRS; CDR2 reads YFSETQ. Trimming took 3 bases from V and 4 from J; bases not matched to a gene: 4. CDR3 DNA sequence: TGCGCCAGCAGCTCTAGCGGGGGGGACGGAGAGACCCAGTACTTC. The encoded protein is CASSSSGGDGETQYF.

The CDR3 is CASSPASGGTNEKLFF. The CDR3 DNA sequence: TGTGCCAGCAGCCCCGCCTCGGGGGGCACTAATGAAAAACTGTTTTTT. The chain uses TRBV5-4 and TRBJ1-4; tentative D call: TRBD1 (6 bases). V gave up 4 bases and J gave up 2 bases, with 15 bases separating them. The CDR3 spans 16 residues. Germline V gene sequence: CDR1 SGHNT, CDR2 YYREEE (reference sequence).

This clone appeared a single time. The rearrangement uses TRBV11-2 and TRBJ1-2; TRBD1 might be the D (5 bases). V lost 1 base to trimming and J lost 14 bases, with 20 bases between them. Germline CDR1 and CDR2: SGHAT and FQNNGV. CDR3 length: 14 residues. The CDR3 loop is CASSLAGLGDLPTF. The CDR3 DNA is TGTGCCAGCAGCTTAGCGGGCTTGGGGGACCTCCCGACCTTC.

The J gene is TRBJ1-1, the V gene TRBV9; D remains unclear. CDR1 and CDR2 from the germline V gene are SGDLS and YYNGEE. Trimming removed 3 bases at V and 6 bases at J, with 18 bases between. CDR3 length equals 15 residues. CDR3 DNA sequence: TGTGCCAGCAGCGATTTTGCGGGATATGGCGCTGAAGCTTTCTTT. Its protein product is CASSDFAGYGAEAFF.

CDR3 region: CASSEASGLYNEQFF. CDR3 bases: TGTGCCAGCAGTGAGGCTAGCGGGCTTTACAATGAGCAGTTCTTC. The rearrangement links TRBV6-4 to TRBJ2-1, with TRBD2 identical over 8 bases. Germline CDR1 and CDR2: MRHNA and SNTAGT. The CDR3 is made up of 15 amino acids. With 3 bases clipped from V and 4 bases from J, the junction kept 5 bases outside the gene matches.

Here the CDR3 reads CASSPGPTYEQYF. CDR3 DNA: TGTGCCAGCAGCCCGGGCCCGACCTACGAGCAGTACTTC. This chain joins TRBV7-2 and TRBJ2-7; D is uncertain. There are 13 residues in the CDR3. With 5 bases removed from V and 2 bases from J, the gap between germline ends came to 10 bases. In germline, CDR1 is SGHTA, CDR2 FQGNSA.

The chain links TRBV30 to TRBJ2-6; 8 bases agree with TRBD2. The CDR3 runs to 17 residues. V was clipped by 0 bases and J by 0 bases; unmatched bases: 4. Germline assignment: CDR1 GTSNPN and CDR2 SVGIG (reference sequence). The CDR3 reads CAWSVREGLSGANVLTF. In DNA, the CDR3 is TGTGCCTGGAGTGTACGGGAGGGACTCTCTGGGGCCAACGTCCTGACTTTC.

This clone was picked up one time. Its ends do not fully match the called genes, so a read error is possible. The CDR3 sequence: CASSLGGTGAGETQYF. Written as DNA, the CDR3 is TGTGCTAGCAGCCTCGGTGGGACGGGAGCGGGAGAGACCCAGTACTTC. V usage is TRBV7-7 and J usage is TRBJ2-5; D might be TRBD2 (6 bases). Germline CDR1 is SSHAT and CDR2 is FNYEAQ (reference sequence). The CDR3 is made up of 16 amino acids.

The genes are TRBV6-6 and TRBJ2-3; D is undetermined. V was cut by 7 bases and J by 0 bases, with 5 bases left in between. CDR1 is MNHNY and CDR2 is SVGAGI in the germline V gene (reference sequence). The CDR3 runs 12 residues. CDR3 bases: TGTGCCAGCACGACTAGCACAGATACGCAGTATTTT. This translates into CASTTSTDTQYF.

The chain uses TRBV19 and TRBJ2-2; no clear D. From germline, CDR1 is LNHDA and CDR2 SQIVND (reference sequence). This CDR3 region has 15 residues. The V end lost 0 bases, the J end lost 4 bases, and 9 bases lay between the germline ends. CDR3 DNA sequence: TGTGCCAGTAGTATAGAAAACCGAATCACCGGGGAGCTGTTTTTT. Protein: CASSIENRITGELFF.